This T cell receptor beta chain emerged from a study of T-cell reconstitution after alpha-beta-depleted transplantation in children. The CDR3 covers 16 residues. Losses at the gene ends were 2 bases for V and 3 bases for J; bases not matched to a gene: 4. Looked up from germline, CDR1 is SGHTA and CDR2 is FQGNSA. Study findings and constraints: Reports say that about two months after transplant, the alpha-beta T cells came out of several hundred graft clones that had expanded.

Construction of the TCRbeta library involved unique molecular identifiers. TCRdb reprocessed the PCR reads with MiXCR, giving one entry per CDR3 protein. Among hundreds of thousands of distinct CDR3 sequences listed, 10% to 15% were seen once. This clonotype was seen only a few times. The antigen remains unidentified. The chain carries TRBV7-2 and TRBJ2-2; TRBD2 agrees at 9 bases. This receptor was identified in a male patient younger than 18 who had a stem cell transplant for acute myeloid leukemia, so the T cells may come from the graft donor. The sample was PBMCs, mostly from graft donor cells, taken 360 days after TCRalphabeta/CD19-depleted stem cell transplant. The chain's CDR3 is CASSLSAGGDTGELFF. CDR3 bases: TGTGCCAGCAGCTTATCGGCGGGAGGGGACACCGGGGAGCTGTTTTTT.